This TCR beta chain was sequenced during a study of identical twins. Study-wide points: Models came in too low on out-of-frame TCR alpha sharing in monozygotic twins.

This clonotype was seen a handful of times. Its antigen is unknown. Germline CDR1 MNHNS, CDR2 SASEGT. Between the trimmed V and J ends, which lost 7 bases and 1 base, there was a span of 10 bases. This CDR3 comprises 13 residues. Template switching introduced a universal primer site, and the cDNA bore unique molecular identifiers. TCRdb re-analysed the 5' RACE reads in MiXCR, keeping a single row per CDR3 protein. Among fewer than 550,000 distinct CDR3 sequences listed, around 15% were seen once. These data also featured in a second study, about yellow fever vaccine responses in identical twins. From that second work: Twins' vaccine T cell response reportedly gave the appearance of partial convergence and partial personalization.

This chain connects TRBV6-1 to TRBJ1-1; D is undetermined. The receptor comes from a woman under 30 in good health. Sequences were obtained from CD4+ T cells sorted from blood. CDR3 in DNA: TGTGCCAGCACATTAGGACCGAACACTGAAGCTTTCTTT. Translating it yields CASTLGPNTEAFF.